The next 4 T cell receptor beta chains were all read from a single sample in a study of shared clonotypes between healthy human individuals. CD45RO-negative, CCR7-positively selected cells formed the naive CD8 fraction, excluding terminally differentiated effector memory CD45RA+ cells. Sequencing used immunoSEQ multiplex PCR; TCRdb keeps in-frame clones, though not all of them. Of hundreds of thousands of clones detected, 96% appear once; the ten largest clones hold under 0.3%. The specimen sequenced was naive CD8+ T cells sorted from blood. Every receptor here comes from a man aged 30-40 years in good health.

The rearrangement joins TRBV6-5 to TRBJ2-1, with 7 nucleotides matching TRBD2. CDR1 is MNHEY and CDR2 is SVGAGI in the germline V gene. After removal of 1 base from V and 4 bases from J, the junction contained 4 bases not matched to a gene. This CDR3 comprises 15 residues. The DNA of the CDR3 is TGTGCCAGCAGTTACTTGTCTAGCGGATACAATGAGCAGTTCTTC. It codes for CASSYLSSGYNEQFF.

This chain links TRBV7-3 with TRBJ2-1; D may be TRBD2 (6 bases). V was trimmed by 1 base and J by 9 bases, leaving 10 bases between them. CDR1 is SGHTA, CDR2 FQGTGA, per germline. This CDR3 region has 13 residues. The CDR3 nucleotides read TGTGCCAGCAGCTTAAACCCGGGGGTTGAGCAGTTCTTC. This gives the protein CASSLNPGVEQFF.

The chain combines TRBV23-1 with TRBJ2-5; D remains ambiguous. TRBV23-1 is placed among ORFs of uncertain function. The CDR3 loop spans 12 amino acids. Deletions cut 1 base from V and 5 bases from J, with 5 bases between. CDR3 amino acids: CASSQLGETQYF. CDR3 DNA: TGCGCCAGCAGTCAATTGGGGGAGACCCAGTACTTC.

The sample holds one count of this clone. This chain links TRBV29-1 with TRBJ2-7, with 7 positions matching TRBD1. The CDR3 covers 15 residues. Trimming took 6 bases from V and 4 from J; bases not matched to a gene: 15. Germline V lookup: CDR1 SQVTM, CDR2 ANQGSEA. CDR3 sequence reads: CSVVYRRTGLYEQYF. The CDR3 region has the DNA TGCAGCGTAGTTTATCGTCGGACAGGACTTTACGAGCAGTACTTC.